This T cell receptor (beta chain) was captured by sequencing in a study of blood T cell repertoires in COVID-19. Background on the study: Whether acute or convalescent, the COVID-19 samples came from the United States, Italy and Spain. PBMCs, B-cell-depleted T cells, or T cells were the source of the cDNA or gDNA that made up the material.

Original analysis: Nucleated cell counts were estimated from reference gene primer amplification. Sequenced by immunoSEQ multiplex PCR; TCRdb stores in-frame clones only, minus some. That table furnishes V, J and clone size, whereas the DNA furnished D and trimming. The table records about 140,000 clones, over 75% of them present only once. Per the germline V gene, CDR1 is MDHEN and CDR2 is SYDVKM. V lost 8 bases and J lost 4; bases outside the gene matches: 10. The CDR3 has 14 residues. The clonotype was recovered from a human donor in a cohort sampled during active COVID-19. Sequenced input: peripheral blood. The chain employs TRBV28 and TRBJ1-2; TRBD1 matches at 7 bases. As DNA, the CDR3 is TGTGCCAGCTGCATAGGGGGCGCCATCTATGGCTACACCTTC. Its translation: CASCIGGAIYGYTF.